This T cell receptor (beta chain) is drawn from a study of blood T cells in healthy people across ages. Study outcomes and limitations: TCR beta diversity per million T cells fell roughly linearly with age.

The authors ran a second PCR of about 7 to 11 cycles using a sample-barcoded 5' primer and a J-beta primer mix. Each CDR3 protein is one row after TCRdb ran MiXCR on the 5' RACE reads. This sample has under 850,000 distinct CDR3 sequences, with under 40% found just once. This CDR3 spans 16 amino acids. Germline V CDR1 and CDR2: LGHNA, YNFKEQ. The ends were cut back, 4 bases at V and 7 bases at J, with 19 bases in the middle. Comment on this clonotype: What it binds is not known.

Each donor's blood draw was around 9.1 milliliters of peripheral blood. The TCR was taken from a man between 18 and 35 years old in good health. The rearrangement uses TRBV4-2 and TRBJ2-2; D is unclear. Sequenced sample: blood. In DNA, the CDR3 is TGTGCCAGCAGCCTAGACTCGAAAGCTCGTGGCGGGGAGCTGTTTTTT. Its protein is CASSLDSKARGGELFF.